These T cell receptor beta chains were read from a single sample in a study of long-term antiretroviral therapy in people with HIV. The method was immunoSEQ multiplex PCR; TCRdb's version includes in-frame clones alone and lacks a portion of them. The sample lists around 20,000 clones, approximately 84% occurring once. Sequenced material: unsorted PBMCs, taken 0.9 years after starting antiretroviral therapy. These receptors were taken from a young man with HIV. The CDR3 runs from the conserved cysteine through the conserved F or W.

j_gene | v_gene | CDR3aa
TRBJ2-5 | TRBV18 | CASSPDYVGSKETQYF
TRBJ2-3 | TRBV5-4 | CASSLEGSGGDTQYF
TRBJ2-1 | TRBV25-1 | CASRGGGNEQFF
TRBJ2-3 | TRBV6-1 | CASSDRGGGTDTQYF
TRBJ2-7 | TRBV28 | CASSHTGGGNEQYF
TRBJ2-7 | TRBV25-1 | CASSGPTGDYEQYF
TRBJ2-2 | TRBV27 | CASRSRTNTGELFF
TRBJ1-5 | TRBV5-6 | CASSLGPGGRDQPQHF
TRBJ2-3 | TRBV7-7 | CASSPGGGGTDTQYF
TRBJ2-7 | TRBV11-2 | CASSSYRDSAYEQYF
TRBJ1-6 | TRBV11-2 | CASSFGTLDNSPLHF
TRBJ1-1 | TRBV4-1 | CASRGGAGETEAFF